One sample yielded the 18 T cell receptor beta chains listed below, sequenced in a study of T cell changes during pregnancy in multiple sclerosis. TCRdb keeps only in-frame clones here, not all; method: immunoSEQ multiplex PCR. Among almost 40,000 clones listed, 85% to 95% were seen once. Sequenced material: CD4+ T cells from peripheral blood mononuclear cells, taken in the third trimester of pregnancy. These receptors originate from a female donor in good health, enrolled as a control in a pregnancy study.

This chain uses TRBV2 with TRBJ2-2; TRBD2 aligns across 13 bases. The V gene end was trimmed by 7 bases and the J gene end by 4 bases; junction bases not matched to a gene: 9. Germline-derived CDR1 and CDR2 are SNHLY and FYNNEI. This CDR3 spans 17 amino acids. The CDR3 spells CASTGLAGAGGTGELFF. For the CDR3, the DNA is TGTGCCAGCACCGGACTAGCGGGAGCAGGGGGCACCGGGGAGCTGTTTTTT.

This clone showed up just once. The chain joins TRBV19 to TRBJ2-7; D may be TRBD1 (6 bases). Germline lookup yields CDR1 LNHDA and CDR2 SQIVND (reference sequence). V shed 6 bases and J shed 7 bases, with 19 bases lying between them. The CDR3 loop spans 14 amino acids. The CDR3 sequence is CASSPGTWNREQYF. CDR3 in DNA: TGTGCCAGTAGCCCGGGGACATGGAATAGGGAGCAGTACTTC. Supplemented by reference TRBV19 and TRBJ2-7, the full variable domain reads DGGITQSPKYLFRKEGQNVTLSCEQNLNHDAMYWYRQDPGQGLRLIYYSQIVNDFQKGDIAEGYSVSREKKESFPLTVTSAQKNPTAFYLCASSPGTWNREQYFGPGTRLTVT.

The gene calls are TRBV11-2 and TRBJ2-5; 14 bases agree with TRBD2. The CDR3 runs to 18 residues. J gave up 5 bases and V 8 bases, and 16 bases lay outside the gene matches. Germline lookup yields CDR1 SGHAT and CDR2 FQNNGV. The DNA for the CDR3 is TGTGCCAGCTTAGGGGTACAGGGGACTAGCGGGAGAAGGGAGACCCAGTACTTC. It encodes CASLGVQGTSGRRETQYF.

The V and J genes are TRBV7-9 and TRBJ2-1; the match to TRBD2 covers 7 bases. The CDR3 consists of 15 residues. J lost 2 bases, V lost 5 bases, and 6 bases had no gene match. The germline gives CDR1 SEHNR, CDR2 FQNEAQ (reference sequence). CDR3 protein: CASSGKRETYNEQFF. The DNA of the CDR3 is TGTGCCAGCAGCGGAAAGCGGGAAACCTACAATGAGCAGTTCTTC.

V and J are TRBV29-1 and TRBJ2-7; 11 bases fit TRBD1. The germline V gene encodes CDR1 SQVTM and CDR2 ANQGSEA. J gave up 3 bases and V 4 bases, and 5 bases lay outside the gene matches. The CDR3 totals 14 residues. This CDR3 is CSVGTGGVHYEQYF. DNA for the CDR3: TGCAGCGTTGGGACAGGGGGCGTCCACTACGAGCAGTACTTC.

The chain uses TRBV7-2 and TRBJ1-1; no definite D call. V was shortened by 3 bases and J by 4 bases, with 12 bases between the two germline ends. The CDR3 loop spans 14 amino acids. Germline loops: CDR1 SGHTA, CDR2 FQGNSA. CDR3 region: CASSFTFLSTEAFF. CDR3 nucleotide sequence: TGTGCCAGCAGCTTCACCTTTCTGAGCACTGAAGCTTTCTTT.

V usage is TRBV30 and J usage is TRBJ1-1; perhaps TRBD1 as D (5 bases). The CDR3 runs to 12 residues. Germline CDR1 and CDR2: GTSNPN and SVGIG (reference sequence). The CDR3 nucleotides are TGTGCAGGGGCCTCCATGAACACTGAAGCTTTCTTT. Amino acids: CAGASMNTEAFF.

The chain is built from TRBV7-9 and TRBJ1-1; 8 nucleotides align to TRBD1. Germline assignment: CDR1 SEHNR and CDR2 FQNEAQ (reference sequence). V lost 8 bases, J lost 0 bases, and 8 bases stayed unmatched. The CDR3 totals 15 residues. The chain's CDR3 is CASGPQGGVNTEAFF. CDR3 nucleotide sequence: TGTGCCAGCGGACCACAGGGGGGGGTGAACACTGAAGCTTTCTTT. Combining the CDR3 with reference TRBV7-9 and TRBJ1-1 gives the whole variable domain DTGVSQNPRHKITKRGQNVTFRCDPISEHNRLYWYRQTLGQGPEFLTYFQNEAQLEKSRLLSDRFSAERPKGSFSTLEIQRTEQGDSAMYLCASGPQGGVNTEAFFGQGTRLTVV.

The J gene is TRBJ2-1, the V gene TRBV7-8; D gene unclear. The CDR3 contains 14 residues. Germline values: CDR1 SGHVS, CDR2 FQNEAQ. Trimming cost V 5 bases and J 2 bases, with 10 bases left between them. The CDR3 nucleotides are TGTGCCAGCAGCGTCCCAGGCACCTACAATGAGCAGTTCTTC. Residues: CASSVPGTYNEQFF. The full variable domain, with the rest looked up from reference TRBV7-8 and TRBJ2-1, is GAGVSQSPRYKVAKRGQDVALRCDPISGHVSLFWYQQALGQGPEFLTYFQNEAQLDKSGLPSDRFFAERPEGSVSTLKIQRTQQEDSAVYLCASSVPGTYNEQFFGPGTRLTVL.

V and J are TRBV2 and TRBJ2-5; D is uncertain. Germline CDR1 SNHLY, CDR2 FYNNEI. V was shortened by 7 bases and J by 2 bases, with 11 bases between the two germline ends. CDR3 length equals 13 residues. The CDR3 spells CASKLVQQETQYF. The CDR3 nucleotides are TGTGCCAGCAAATTAGTCCAACAAGAGACCCAGTACTTC.

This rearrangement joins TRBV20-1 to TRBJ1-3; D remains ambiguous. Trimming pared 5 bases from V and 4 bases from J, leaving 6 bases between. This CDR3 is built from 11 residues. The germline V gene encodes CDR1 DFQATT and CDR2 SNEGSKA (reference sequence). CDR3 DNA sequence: TGCAGTGCTCTTCAGGGAAACACCATATATTTT. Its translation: CSALQGNTIYF.

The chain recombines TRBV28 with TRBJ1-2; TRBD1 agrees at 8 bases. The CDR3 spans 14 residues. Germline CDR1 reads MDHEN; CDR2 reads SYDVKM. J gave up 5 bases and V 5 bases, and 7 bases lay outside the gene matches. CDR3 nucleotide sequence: TGTGCCAGCAGTCCCCCTACAGGGGGTTATGGCTACACCTTC. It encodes CASSPPTGGYGYTF.

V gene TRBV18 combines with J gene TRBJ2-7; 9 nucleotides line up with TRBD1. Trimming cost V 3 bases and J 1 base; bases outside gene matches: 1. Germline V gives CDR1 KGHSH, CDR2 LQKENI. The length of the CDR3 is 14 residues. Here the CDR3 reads CASSPGQGSYEQYF. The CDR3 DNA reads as TGTGCCAGCTCACCGGGACAGGGTTCCTACGAGCAGTACTTC. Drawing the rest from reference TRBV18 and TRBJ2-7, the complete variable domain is NAGVMQNPRHLVRRRGQEARLRCSPMKGHSHVYWYRQLPEEGLKFMVYLQKENIIDESGMPKERFSAEFPKEGPSILRIQQVVRGDSAAYFCASSPGQGSYEQYFGPGTRLTVT.

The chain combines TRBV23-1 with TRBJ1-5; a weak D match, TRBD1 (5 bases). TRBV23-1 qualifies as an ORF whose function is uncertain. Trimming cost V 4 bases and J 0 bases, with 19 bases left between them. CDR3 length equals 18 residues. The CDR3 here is CASSPRGRGPNSNQPQHF. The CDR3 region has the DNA TGCGCCAGCAGTCCCCGAGGAAGGGGCCCAAATAGCAATCAGCCCCAGCATTTT.

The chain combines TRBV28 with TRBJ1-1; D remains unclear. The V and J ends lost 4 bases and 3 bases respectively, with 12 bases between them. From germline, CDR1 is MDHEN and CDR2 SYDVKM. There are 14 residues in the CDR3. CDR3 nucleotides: TGTGCCAGCAGTTCTCGGGGTGGGGACACTGAAGCTTTCTTT. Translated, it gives CASSSRGGDTEAFF.

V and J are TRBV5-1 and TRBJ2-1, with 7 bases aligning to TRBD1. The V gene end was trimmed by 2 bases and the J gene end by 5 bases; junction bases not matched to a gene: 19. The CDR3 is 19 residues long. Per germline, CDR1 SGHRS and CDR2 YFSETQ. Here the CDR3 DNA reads TGCGCCAGCAGCTTCTTGGGACAGAGAAGCCTCCTAACCAACAATGAGCAGTTCTTC. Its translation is CASSFLGQRSLLTNNEQFF.

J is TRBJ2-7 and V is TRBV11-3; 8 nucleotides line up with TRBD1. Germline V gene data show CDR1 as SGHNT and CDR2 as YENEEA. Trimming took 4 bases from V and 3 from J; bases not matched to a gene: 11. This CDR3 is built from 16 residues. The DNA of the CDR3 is TGTGCCAGCAGCTCTCTGGCAGGGGGCGAGTACTACGAGCAGTACTTC. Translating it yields CASSSLAGGEYYEQYF.

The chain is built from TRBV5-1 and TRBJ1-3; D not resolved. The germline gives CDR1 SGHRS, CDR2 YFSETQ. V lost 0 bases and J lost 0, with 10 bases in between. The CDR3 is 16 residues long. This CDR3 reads CASSLAGGLSGNTIYF. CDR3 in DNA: TGCGCCAGCAGCTTGGCTGGCGGTCTCTCTGGAAACACCATATATTTT.